This TCR beta chain originates from a study of memory CD4+ T cells and cytomegalovirus serostatus. Study context: Of the healthy Belgian adults, several were CMV seropositive and about 24 seronegative.

The CDR3 spans 13 residues. In germline, CDR1 is GTSNPN, CDR2 SVGIG (reference sequence). The trim removed 1 base at V and 3 bases at J, leaving 2 bases unmatched. Concerning this clone: Its antigen remains unknown.

Study-wide results and limits: About 40% of the roughly 150 known CMV-associated TCRbeta sequences appeared in CD4+ memory.

TCRdb's copy holds only in-frame clones and misses some; the assay was immunoSEQ multiplex PCR. The profile shows 50,000 to 75,000 clones, 82% of them singletons. Single viable CD3+CD4+CD8-CD45RO+ cells were sorted as the memory CD4+ T cells. Total CD4+ T cells were enriched by CD4 positive selection. The chain has TRBV30 and TRBJ1-1, with 7 nucleotides matching TRBD1. The sequence came from an adult in good health and CMV-seronegative. Specimen: memory CD4+ T cells from blood. As DNA, the CDR3 is TGTGCCTGGAGTGCGGGACAGCACACTGAAGCTTTCTTT. Its translation is CAWSAGQHTEAFF.